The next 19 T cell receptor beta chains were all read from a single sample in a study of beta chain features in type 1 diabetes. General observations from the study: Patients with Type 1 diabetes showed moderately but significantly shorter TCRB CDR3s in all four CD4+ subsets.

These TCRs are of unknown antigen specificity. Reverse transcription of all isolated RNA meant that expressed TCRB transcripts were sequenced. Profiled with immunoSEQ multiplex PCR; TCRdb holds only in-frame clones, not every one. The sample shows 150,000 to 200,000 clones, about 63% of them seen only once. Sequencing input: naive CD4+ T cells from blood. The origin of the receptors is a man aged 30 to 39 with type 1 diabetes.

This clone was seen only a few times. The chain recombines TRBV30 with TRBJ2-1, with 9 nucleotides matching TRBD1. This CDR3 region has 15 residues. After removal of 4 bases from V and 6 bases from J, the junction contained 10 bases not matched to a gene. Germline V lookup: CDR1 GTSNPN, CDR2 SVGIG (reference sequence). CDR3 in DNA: TGTGCCTGGACGATCGGACAGGGGCCCGGCAATGAGCAGTTCTTC. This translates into CAWTIGQGPGNEQFF.

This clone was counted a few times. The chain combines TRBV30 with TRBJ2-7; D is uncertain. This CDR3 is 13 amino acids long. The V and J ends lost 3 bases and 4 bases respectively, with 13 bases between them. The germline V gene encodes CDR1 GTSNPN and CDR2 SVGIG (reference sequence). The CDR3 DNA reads TGTGCCTGGAGCGGTATAACCCTTTACGAGCAGTACTTC. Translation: CAWSGITLYEQYF.

The CDR3 is CSVESGTGEQYF. The CDR3 DNA reads TGCAGCGTTGAAAGCGGTACTGGGGAGCAGTACTTC. The rearrangement links TRBV29-1 to TRBJ2-7; TRBD2 might be the D (5 bases). Germline V gives CDR1 SQVTM, CDR2 ANQGSEA. Trimming stripped 2 bases from V and 7 bases from J, with 12 bases between. The CDR3 consists of 12 residues.

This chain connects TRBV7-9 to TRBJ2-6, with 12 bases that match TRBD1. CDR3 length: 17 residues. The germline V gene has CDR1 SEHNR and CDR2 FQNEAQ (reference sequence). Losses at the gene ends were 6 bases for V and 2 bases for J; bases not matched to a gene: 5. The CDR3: CASSSGQGAPGANVLTF. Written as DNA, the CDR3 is TGTGCCAGCAGTTCGGGACAGGGGGCGCCTGGGGCCAACGTCCTGACTTTC.

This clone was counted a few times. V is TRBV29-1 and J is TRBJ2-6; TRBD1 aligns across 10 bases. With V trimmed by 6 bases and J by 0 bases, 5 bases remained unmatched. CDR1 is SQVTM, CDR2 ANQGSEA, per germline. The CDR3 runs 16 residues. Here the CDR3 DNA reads TGCAGCGTCCCCGGGACAGGGGTCTCTGGGGCCAACGTCCTGACTTTC. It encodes CSVPGTGVSGANVLTF. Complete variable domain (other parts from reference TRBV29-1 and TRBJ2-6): SAVISQKPSRDICQRGTSLTIQCQVDSQVTMMFWYRQQPGQSLTLIATANQGSEATYESGFVIDKFPISRPNLTFSTLTVSNMSPEDSSIYLCSVPGTGVSGANVLTFGAGSRLTVL.

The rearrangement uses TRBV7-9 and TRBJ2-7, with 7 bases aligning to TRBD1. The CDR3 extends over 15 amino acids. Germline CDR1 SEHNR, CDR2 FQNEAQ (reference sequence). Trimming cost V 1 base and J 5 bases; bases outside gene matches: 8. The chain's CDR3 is CASSLVRGGRDEQYF. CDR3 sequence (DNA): TGTGCCAGCAGCTTAGTAAGAGGGGGCCGCGACGAGCAGTACTTC. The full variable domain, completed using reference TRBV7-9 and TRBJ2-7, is DTGVSQNPRHKITKRGQNVTFRCDPISEHNRLYWYRQTLGQGPEFLTYFQNEAQLEKSRLLSDRFSAERPKGSFSTLEIQRTEQGDSAMYLCASSLVRGGRDEQYFGPGTRLTVT.

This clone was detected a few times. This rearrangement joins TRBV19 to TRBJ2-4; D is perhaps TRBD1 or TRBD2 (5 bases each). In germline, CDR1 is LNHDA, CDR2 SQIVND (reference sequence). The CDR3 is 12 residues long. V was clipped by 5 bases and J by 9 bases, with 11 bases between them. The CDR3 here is CASSPSGTIQYF. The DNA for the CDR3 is TGTGCCAGTAGTCCCTCAGGGACCATTCAGTACTTC.

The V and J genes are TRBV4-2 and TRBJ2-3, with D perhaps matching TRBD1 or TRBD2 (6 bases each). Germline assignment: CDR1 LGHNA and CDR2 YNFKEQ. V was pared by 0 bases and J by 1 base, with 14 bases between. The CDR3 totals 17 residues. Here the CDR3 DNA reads TGTGCCAGCAGCCAAGATAAGATTGGGGGGCGCACAGATACGCAGTATTTT. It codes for CASSQDKIGGRTDTQYF.

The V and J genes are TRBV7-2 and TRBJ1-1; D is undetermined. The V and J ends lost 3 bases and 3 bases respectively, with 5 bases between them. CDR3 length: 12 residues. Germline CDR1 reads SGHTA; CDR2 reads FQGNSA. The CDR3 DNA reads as TGTGCCAGCAGCTTGAGGGACACTGAAGCTTTCTTT. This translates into CASSLRDTEAFF. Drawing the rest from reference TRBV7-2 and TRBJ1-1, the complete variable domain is GAGVSQSPSNKVTEKGKDVELRCDPISGHTALYWYRQSLGQGLEFLIYFQGNSAPDKSGLPSDRFSAERTGGSVSTLTIQRTQQEDSAVYLCASSLRDTEAFFGQGTRLTVV.

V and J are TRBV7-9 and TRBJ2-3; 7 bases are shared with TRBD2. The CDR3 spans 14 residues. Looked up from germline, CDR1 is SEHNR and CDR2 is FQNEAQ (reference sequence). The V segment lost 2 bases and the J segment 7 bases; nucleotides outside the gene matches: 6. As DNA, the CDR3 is TGTGCCAGCAGCTTACGGCTAAGCGGGAATACGCAGTATTTT. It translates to CASSLRLSGNTQYF.

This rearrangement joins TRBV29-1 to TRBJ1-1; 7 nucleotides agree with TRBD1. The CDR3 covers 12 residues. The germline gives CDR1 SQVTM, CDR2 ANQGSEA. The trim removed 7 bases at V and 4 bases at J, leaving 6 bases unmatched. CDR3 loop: CSGNRGPTEAFF. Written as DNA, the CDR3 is TGCAGCGGGAACAGGGGCCCCACTGAAGCTTTCTTT.

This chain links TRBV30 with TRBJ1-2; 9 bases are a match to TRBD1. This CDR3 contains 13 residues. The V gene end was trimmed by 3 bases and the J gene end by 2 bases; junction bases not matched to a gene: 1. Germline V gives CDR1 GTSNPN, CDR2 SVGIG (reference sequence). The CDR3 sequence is CAWRGQGNYGYTF. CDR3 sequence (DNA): TGTGCCTGGAGAGGACAGGGGAACTATGGCTACACCTTC.

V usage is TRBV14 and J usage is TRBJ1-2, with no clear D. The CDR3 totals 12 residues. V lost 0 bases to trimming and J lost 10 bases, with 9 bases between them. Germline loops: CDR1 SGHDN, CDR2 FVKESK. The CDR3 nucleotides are TGTGCCAGCAGCCAAGAGGAATGGGACTACACCTTC. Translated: CASSQEEWDYTF. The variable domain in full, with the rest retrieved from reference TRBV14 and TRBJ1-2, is EAGVTQFPSHSVIEKGQTVTLRCDPISGHDNLYWYRRVMGKEIKFLLHFVKESKQDESGMPNNRFLAERTGGTYSTLKVQPAELEDSGVYFCASSQEEWDYTFGSGTRLTVV.

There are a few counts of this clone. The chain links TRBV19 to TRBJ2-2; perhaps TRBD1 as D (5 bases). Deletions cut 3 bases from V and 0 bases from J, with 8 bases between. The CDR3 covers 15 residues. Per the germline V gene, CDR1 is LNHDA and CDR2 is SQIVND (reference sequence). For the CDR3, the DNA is TGTGCCAGTAGTATCCAAGGGGCGAACACCGGGGAGCTGTTTTTT. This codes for CASSIQGANTGELFF.

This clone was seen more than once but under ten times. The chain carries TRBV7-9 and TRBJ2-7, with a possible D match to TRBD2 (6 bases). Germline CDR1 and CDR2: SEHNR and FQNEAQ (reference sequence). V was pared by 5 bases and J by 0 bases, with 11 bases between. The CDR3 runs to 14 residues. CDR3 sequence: CASSAGTYSYEQYF. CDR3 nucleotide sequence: TGTGCCAGCAGCGCCGGGACTTACTCCTACGAGCAGTACTTC.

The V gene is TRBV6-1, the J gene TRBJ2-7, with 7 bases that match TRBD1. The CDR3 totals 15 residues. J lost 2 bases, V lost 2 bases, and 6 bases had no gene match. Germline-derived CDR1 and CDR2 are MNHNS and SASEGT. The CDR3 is CASSELETGPYEQYF. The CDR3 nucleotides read TGTGCCAGCAGTGAACTTGAGACAGGGCCCTACGAGCAGTACTTC.

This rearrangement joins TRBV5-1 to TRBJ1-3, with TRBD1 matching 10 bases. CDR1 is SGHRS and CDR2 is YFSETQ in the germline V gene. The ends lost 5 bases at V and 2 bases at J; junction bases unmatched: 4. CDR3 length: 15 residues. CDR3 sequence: CASRGQGQAGNTIYF. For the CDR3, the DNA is TGCGCCAGCAGGGGACAGGGGCAAGCTGGAAACACCATATATTTT.

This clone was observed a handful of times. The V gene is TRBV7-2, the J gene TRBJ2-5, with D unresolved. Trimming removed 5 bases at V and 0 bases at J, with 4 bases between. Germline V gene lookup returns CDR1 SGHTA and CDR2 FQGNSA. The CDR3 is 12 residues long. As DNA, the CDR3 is TGTGCCAGCAGCCAGTACCAAGAGACCCAGTACTTC. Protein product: CASSQYQETQYF.

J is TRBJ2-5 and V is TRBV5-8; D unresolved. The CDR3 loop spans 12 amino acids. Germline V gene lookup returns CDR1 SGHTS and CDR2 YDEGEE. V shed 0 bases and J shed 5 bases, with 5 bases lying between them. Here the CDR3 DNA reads TGTGCCAGCAGCTTGGTGGGGGAGACCCAGTACTTC. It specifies CASSLVGETQYF.